These 20 T cell receptor beta chains were all obtained from the same sample, sequenced in a study of blood T cell repertoires in COVID-19. Measured with immunoSEQ multiplex PCR; TCRdb has only the in-frame clones, and not every one. The sample shows roughly 390,000 clones, 85% of them seen only once. The sample taken for sequencing was peripheral blood. These receptors originate from a woman aged 18-30 years with acute or convalescent COVID-19.

V usage is TRBV19 and J usage is TRBJ1-1; 8 nucleotides agree with TRBD1. The junction had 10 bases not matched to a gene; V was cut back by 4 bases and J by 6 bases. CDR1 and CDR2 from the germline V gene are LNHDA and SQIVND (reference sequence). This CDR3 has 15 amino acids. The CDR3 reads CASSKGTGTPPEAFF. CDR3 sequence (DNA): TGTGCCAGTAGTAAAGGGACAGGAACCCCTCCTGAAGCTTTCTTT.

V usage is TRBV30 and J usage is TRBJ1-1; no definite D call. The CDR3 loop spans 14 amino acids. Per the germline V gene, CDR1 is GTSNPN and CDR2 is SVGIG (reference sequence). V was clipped by 5 bases and J by 0 bases, with 13 bases between them. In DNA, the CDR3 is TGTGCCTGGGGGCGGGATATCATGAACACTGAAGCTTTCTTT. Translating it yields CAWGRDIMNTEAFF.

As regards this clone: Other DNA sequences in this specimen translate into the identical CDR3. The gene calls are TRBV9 and TRBJ2-2, with a weak D call TRBD2 (6 bases). Germline V gives CDR1 SGDLS, CDR2 YYNGEE. The CDR3 length is 15 residues. The V end lost 2 bases, the J end lost 1 base, and 9 bases lay between the germline ends. CDR3 protein: CASSVVGGNTGELFF. In DNA form, the CDR3 reads TGTGCCAGCAGCGTGGTCGGGGGGAACACCGGGGAGCTGTTTTTT.

J is TRBJ2-1 and V is TRBV5-1, with D perhaps TRBD2 (7 bases). CDR3 length: 15 amino acids. The germline V and J ends were trimmed by 1 base and 7 bases, with 15 bases remaining between them. CDR1 and CDR2 from the germline V gene are SGHRS and YFSETQ. The DNA for the CDR3 is TGCGCCAGCAGCTTGTCCTCCGGGGGGCTTAATGAGCAGTTCTTC. Protein sequence: CASSLSSGGLNEQFF.

This clone has a single count. A junction end diverges from the germline sequence, so it may reflect a read error. The chain is built from TRBV5-1 and TRBJ1-2, with no clear D. This CDR3 region has 13 residues. CDR1 and CDR2 (germline): SGHRS, YFSETQ. The CDR3 DNA sequence: TGCGCCAGCAGCTTGCATGGAGGGCTGACACTTTCCTTC. Translation gives CASSLHGGLTLSF.

The chain is built from TRBV2 and TRBJ2-7, with 7 bases identical to TRBD1. The CDR3 is 15 residues long. The germline V gene encodes CDR1 SNHLY and CDR2 FYNNEI. V was pared by 4 bases and J by 4 bases, with 10 bases of the junction left unmatched. The CDR3 DNA follows: TGTGCCAGCAGTGTTCTGAGCCGGGACAGATACGAGCAGTACTTC. Its protein product is CASSVLSRDRYEQYF.

The chain has TRBV6-6 and TRBJ2-7; D perhaps matches TRBD1 (6 bases). The germline V and J ends were trimmed by 7 bases and 5 bases, with 15 bases remaining between them. Looked up from germline, CDR1 is MNHNY and CDR2 is SVGAGI (reference sequence). The CDR3 contains 13 residues. DNA of the CDR3: TGTGCCAGCATTTTATCGACAGGTAACGAGCAGTACTTC. Translated, it gives CASILSTGNEQYF.

CDR3 sequence reads: CASSPYAGPNTGELFF. In nucleotides, the CDR3 is TGTGCCAGCTCACCATACGCAGGGCCAAACACCGGGGAGCTGTTTTTT. This sequence joins TRBV18 and TRBJ2-2, with D perhaps TRBD1 (5 bases). V lost 2 bases and J 2 bases, leaving 12 bases between the germline ends. Per the germline V gene, CDR1 is KGHSH and CDR2 is LQKENI. The CDR3 contains 16 residues.

The CDR3 protein is CASSAWTLDGYTF. The CDR3 bases are TGTGCCAGCAGCGCCTGGACACTGGATGGCTACACCTTC. The chain couples TRBV5-4 to TRBJ1-2; weak D call: TRBD1 (5 bases). This CDR3 is 13 amino acids long. V lost 4 bases and J lost 6, with 13 bases in between. Germline V gene lookup returns CDR1 SGHNT and CDR2 YYREEE (reference sequence).

The rearrangement joins TRBV5-6 to TRBJ2-4, with 8 bases lining up with TRBD1. V trimming: 1 base; J trimming: 6 bases; junction bases outside the gene matches: 3. Germline V gene lookup returns CDR1 SGHDT and CDR2 YYEEEE. This CDR3 has 14 amino acids. CDR3 sequence: CASSLTGGRNIQYF. The CDR3 coding sequence is TGTGCCAGCAGCTTGACAGGGGGTCGAAACATTCAGTACTTC.

The chain combines TRBV5-1 with TRBJ2-7, with a weak D call TRBD2 (6 bases). The CDR3 is made up of 14 amino acids. The V and J ends lost 4 bases and 0 bases respectively, with 11 bases between them. Germline V gene sequence: CDR1 SGHRS, CDR2 YFSETQ. CDR3 in DNA: TGCGCCAGCAGCGCGGGACCGAGCTCCTACGAGCAGTACTTC. It specifies CASSAGPSSYEQYF.

V and J are TRBV24-1 and TRBJ2-2; 9 bases are shared with TRBD1. CDR3 size: 22 residues. V shed 3 bases and J 6 bases; nucleotides not matched to a gene: 25. Per germline, CDR1 KGHDR and CDR2 SFDVKD. The CDR3 is CATSDVPGQGPRTRLRSGELFF. In nucleotides, the CDR3 is TGTGCCACCAGTGATGTCCCGGGACAGGGCCCTCGGACTAGGCTACGGTCCGGGGAGCTGTTTTTT.

J is TRBJ2-1 and V is TRBV5-1, with D possibly matching TRBD2 (5 bases). The CDR3 is 15 amino acids. Germline lookup yields CDR1 SGHRS and CDR2 YFSETQ. Trimming left V 4 bases short and J 4 bases short, with 15 bases between. This chain's CDR3 is CASSLEGGGYNEQFF. Written as DNA, the CDR3 is TGCGCCAGCAGCCTGGAAGGCGGCGGGTACAATGAGCAGTTCTTC.

J is TRBJ2-1 and V is TRBV2, with D maybe TRBD2 (5 bases). The ends were cut back, 4 bases at V and 8 bases at J, with 12 bases in the middle. CDR3 size: 13 residues. The germline CDR1 and CDR2 sequences are SNHLY and FYNNEI. The CDR3 reads CASSVALEDEQFF. The CDR3 nucleotides are TGTGCCAGCAGTGTGGCCTTGGAGGATGAGCAGTTCTTC.

This chain uses TRBV27 with TRBJ2-7, with D possibly matching TRBD2 (5 bases). V gave up 3 bases and J gave up 0 bases, with 6 bases separating them. The CDR3 length is 13 residues. From germline, CDR1 is MNHEY and CDR2 SMNVEV (reference sequence). The CDR3 coding sequence is TGTGCCAGCAGTTTCGGGGTCTCCTACGAGCAGTACTTC. It yields the protein CASSFGVSYEQYF.

The CDR3 here is CAISGGGGSYNEQFF. CDR3 bases: TGTGCCATCAGTGGGGGCGGGGGATCTTACAATGAGCAGTTCTTC. The chain is built from TRBV10-3 and TRBJ2-1, with TRBD2 matching over 7 bases. The junction had 7 bases not matched to a gene; V was cut back by 4 bases and J by 4 bases. The CDR3 covers 15 residues. The germline CDR1 and CDR2 sequences are ENHRY and SYGVKD.

The rearrangement joins TRBV4-1 to TRBJ2-2; D unclear. Trimming stripped 0 bases from V and 6 bases from J, with 5 bases between. Looked up from germline, CDR1 is MGHRA and CDR2 is YSYEKL. This CDR3 contains 13 residues. This CDR3 is CASSQERAGELFF. The CDR3 nucleotides are TGCGCCAGCAGCCAAGAGAGAGCCGGGGAGCTGTTTTTT.

This chain links TRBV3-1 (or the pseudogene TRBV3-2) with TRBJ2-5; TRBD1 matches 9 bases. CDR1 is LGHDT and CDR2 is YNNKEL in the germline V gene (reference sequence). The CDR3 is 15 residues long. J was trimmed by 6 bases and V by 1 base; bases with no gene match: 6. CDR3 in amino acids: CASSQGTGVVKTQYF. CDR3 DNA sequence: TGTGCCAGCAGCCAAGGGACAGGGGTAGTAAAGACCCAGTACTTC.

This clone was seen once. The chain uses TRBV3-1 (or the pseudogene TRBV3-2) and TRBJ1-4, with a tentative D call TRBD1 (6 bases). The CDR3 covers 18 residues. Germline V gene sequence: CDR1 LGHDT, CDR2 YNNKEL (reference sequence). V lost 0 bases and J 8 bases, leaving 22 bases between the germline ends. This chain's CDR3 is CASSQEGALSDWTEKLFF. The DNA for the CDR3 is TGTGCCAGCAGCCAAGAGGGGGCGCTTAGCGATTGGACCGAAAAACTGTTTTTT.

The rearrangement links TRBV5-4 to TRBJ1-2; 10 bases agree with TRBD1. Germline CDR1 SGHNT, CDR2 YYREEE (reference sequence). With V trimmed by 3 bases and J by 0 bases, 2 bases remained unmatched. The CDR3 loop spans 15 amino acids. The CDR3 spells CASSWGQGSNYGYTF. Here the CDR3 DNA reads TGTGCCAGCAGCTGGGGACAGGGGTCTAACTATGGCTACACCTTC.